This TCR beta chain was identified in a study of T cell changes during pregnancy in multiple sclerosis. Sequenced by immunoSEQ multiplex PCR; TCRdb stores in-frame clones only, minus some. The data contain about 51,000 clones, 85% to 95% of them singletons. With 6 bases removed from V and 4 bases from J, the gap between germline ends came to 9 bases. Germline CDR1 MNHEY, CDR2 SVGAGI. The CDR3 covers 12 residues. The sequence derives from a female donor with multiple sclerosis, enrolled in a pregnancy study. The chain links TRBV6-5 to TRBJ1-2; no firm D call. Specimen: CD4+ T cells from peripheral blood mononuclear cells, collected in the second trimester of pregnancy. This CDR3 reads CASSSRSYGYTF. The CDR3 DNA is TGTGCCAGCAGCTCCAGGTCCTATGGCTACACCTTC.